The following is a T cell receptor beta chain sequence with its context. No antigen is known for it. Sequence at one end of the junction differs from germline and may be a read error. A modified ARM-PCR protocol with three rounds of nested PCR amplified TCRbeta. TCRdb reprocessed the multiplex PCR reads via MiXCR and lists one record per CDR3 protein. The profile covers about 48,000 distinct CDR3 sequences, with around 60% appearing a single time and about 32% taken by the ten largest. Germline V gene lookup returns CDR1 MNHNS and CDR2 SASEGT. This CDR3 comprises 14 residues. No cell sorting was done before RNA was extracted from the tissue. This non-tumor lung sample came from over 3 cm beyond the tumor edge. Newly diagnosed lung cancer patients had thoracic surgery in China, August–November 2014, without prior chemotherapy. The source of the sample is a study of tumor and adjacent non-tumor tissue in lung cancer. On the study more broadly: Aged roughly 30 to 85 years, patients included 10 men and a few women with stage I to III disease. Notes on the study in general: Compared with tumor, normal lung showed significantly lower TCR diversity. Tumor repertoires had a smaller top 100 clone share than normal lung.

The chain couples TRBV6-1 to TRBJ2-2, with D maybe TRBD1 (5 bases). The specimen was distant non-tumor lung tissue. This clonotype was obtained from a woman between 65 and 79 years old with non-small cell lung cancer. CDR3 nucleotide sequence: TGCGCCAACAGTTTACAGGCGAACACCGGGGAGCTGTTTTTT. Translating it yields CANSLQANTGELFF.